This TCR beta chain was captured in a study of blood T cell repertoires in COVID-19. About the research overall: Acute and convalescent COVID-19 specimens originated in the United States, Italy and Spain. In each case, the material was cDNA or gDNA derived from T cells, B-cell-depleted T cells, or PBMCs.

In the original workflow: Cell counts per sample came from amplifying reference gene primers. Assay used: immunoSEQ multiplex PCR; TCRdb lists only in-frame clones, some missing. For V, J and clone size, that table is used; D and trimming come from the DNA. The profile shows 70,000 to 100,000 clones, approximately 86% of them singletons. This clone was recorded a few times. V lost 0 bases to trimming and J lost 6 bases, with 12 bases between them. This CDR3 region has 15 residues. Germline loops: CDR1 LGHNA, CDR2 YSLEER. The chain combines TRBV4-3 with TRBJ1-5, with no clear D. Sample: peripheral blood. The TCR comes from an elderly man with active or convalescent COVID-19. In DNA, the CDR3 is TGCGCCAGCAGCCAAGATAGAGGGTACGGTCAGCCCCAGCATTTT. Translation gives CASSQDRGYGQPQHF.